This is a list of T cell receptor beta chains from one sample in a study of preoperative IRX-2 immunotherapy in early breast cancer. Only in-frame clones appear in the TCRdb table, and some are missing; sequencing was by immunoSEQ multiplex PCR. The table includes 25,000 to 35,000 clones, about four fifths detected once. Sampling was carried out from a patient treated with IRX-2 immunotherapy. All receptors come from a human donor with breast cancer. Each CDR3 is given with its conserved first and last residue. A D gene is named only where the DNA matches it firmly. The size of a clone is reported for some rows only, either as once, few or many, or as a class for expanded clones.

j_call	clone_size	v_call	d_call	cdr3_nt	cdr3_aa
TRBJ2-7	.	TRBV5-1	TRBD2	TGCGCCAGCAGCTTTACGGGACTAGCGGGAGGGCCTTACGAGCAGTACTTC	CASSFTGLAGGPYEQYF
TRBJ1-5	.	TRBV30	.	TGTGCCTGGAGTGTAGACCGATGGAGCAAGGGGCGACAGCCCCAGCATTTT	CAWSVDRWSKGRQPQHF
TRBJ2-1	.	TRBV15	TRBD1	TGTGCCACCAGCCTCCGACAGGGTTCCATTTACAATGAGCAGTTCTTC	CATSLRQGSIYNEQFF
TRBJ2-5	.	TRBV6-8	.	TGTGCCAGCAGTTATTTCAGCGACAGGATACAAGAGACCCAGTACTTC	CASSYFSDRIQETQYF
TRBJ2-4	.	TRBV4-2	.	TGTGCCAGCAGCCCTTGGACACTGGTAGCCAAAAACATTCAGTACTTC	CASSPWTLVAKNIQYF
TRBJ2-3	.	TRBV6-4	.	TGTGCCAGCAGTGGGGGCGCAGATACGCAGTATTTT	CASSGGADTQYF
TRBJ2-3	few	TRBV18	TRBD1	TGTGCCAGCTCACCGACGACAGGGAGCACAGATACGCAGTATTTT	CASSPTTGSTDTQYF
TRBJ1-6	once	TRBV2	TRBD1	TGTGCCAGCAGGAAGACAGGGGATAATTCACCCCTCCACTTT	CASRKTGDNSPLHF
TRBJ2-5	.	TRBV6-8	TRBD2	TGTGCCAGCAGTTTTGGGCTAGCGGGGGGCATCCAAGAGACCCAGTACTTC	CASSFGLAGGIQETQYF
TRBJ2-4	.	TRBV28	TRBD2	TGTGCCAGCAGCGCGGGAGGACACTTAGCCAAAAACATTCAGTACTTC	CASSAGGHLAKNIQYF
TRBJ2-5	.	TRBV28	TRBD2	TGTGCCAGCAGTTTACCGGGACTAGCGGGAGGTGAGACCCAGTACTTC	CASSLPGLAGGETQYF
TRBJ2-2	few	TRBV6-8	.	TGTGCCAGCAGCCACCCTCAGGGGAACACCGGGGAGCTGTTTTTT	CASSHPQGNTGELFF
TRBJ1-4	.	TRBV7-8	.	TGTGCCAGCAGCTTAGGCAACACCGAAAAACTGTTTTTT	CASSLGNTEKLFF
TRBJ2-7	few	TRBV19	TRBD1	TGTGCCAGTAGTCTCCCAGACAGGGTTCACGAGCAGTACTTC	CASSLPDRVHEQYF